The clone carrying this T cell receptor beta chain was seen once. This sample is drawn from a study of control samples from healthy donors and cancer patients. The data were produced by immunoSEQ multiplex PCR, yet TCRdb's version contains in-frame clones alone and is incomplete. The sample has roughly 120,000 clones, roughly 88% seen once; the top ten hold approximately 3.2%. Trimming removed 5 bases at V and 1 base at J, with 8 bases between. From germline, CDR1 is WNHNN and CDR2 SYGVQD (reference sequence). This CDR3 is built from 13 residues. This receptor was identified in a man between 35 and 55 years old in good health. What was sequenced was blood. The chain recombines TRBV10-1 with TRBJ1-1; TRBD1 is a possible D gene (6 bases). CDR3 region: CASSRTANTEAFF. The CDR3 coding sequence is TGCGCCAGCAGTCGGACAGCGAACACTGAAGCTTTCTTT.